The 20 T cell receptor beta chains given below trace back to one sample, sequenced in a study of blood T cells in healthy people across ages. Then a second PCR, running roughly 7 to 11 cycles, was carried out with a sample-barcoded 5' primer and a J-beta primer mix. TCRdb redid the calling of the 5' RACE reads with MiXCR, one entry per CDR3 protein. The sample contains 1.5 million or so distinct CDR3 sequences, 42% of which appear only once. The sample taken for sequencing was blood. The receptors shown here come from a woman aged 18-30 years in good health.

This chain uses TRBV29-1 with TRBJ1-2; the D gene is possibly TRBD1 (6 bases). From germline, CDR1 is SQVTM and CDR2 ANQGSEA. V dropped 3 bases and J dropped 6 bases, with 14 bases sitting between them. This CDR3 comprises 13 residues. Here the CDR3 DNA reads TGCAGCGTTGAGGGGGGGCGGATCGATGGCTACACCTTC. Its protein is CSVEGGRIDGYTF.

The V call is TRBV13, the J call TRBJ2-1; no reliable D call. Trimming pared 5 bases from V and 0 bases from J, leaving 14 bases between. Germline V gene data show CDR1 as PRHDT and CDR2 as FYEKMQ (reference sequence). The CDR3 totals 16 residues. CDR3 bases: TGTGCCAGCAGCCCTCCTGACCCCAGCTCCTACAATGAGCAGTTCTTC. The encoded protein is CASSPPDPSSYNEQFF.

With regard to this clonotype: One end of the junction is discordant with germline, which a read error may explain. The V call is TRBV5-1, the J call TRBJ2-7; 7 bases match TRBD1. The CDR3 runs to 16 residues. From germline, CDR1 is SGHRS and CDR2 YFSETQ. The CDR3 region is CASGLGGAGGSYEQYF. Here the CDR3 DNA reads TGCGCCAGCGGCTTGGGTGGGGCAGGGGGCTCCTACGAGCAGTACTTC.

The CDR3 DNA sequence: TGTGCCACCAGTGTTGCCGGGGGCTCAGATACGCAGTATTTT. This translates into CATSVAGGSDTQYF. V is TRBV24-1 and J is TRBJ2-3; perhaps D is TRBD1 or TRBD2 (6 bases each). This CDR3 contains 14 residues. Trimming cost V 5 bases and J 4 bases, with 12 bases left between them. CDR1 is KGHDR, CDR2 SFDVKD, per germline.

This chain connects TRBV5-6 to TRBJ2-2; TRBD1 or TRBD2 may be the D gene (5 bases each). V gave up 5 bases and J gave up 1 base, with 9 bases separating them. CDR1 is SGHDT and CDR2 is YYEEEE in the germline V gene. This CDR3 is 14 amino acids long. This CDR3 reads CASSWDQNTGELFF. The CDR3 DNA is TGTGCCAGCAGTTGGGACCAGAACACCGGGGAGCTGTTTTTT.

This rearrangement joins TRBV10-3 to TRBJ1-1, with 7 bases that match TRBD1. The germline V gene has CDR1 ENHRY and CDR2 SYGVKD. V shed 10 bases, J shed 0 bases, and the junction held 8 bases outside the gene matches. This CDR3 has 14 amino acids. The CDR3 nucleotides are TGTGCCACCCGACAGGGAGGGATGAACACTGAAGCTTTCTTT. Its protein is CATRQGGMNTEAFF.

With respect to this clonotype: A much larger clone lies one base from this, so it may be a read error. This chain joins TRBV5-1 and TRBJ2-7, with 9 bases identical to TRBD1. CDR3 length: 13 amino acids. Germline CDR1 reads SGHRS; CDR2 reads YFSETQ. The trim removed 7 bases at V and 7 bases at J, leaving 9 bases unmatched. DNA of the CDR3: TGCGCCAGCGGCCAGGACAGGGGTGGAGAGCAGTACTTC. Protein product: CASGQDRGGEQYF.

The chain recombines TRBV6-5 with TRBJ1-1; no reliable D call. The CDR3 extends over 13 amino acids. The germline V and J ends were trimmed by 5 bases and 10 bases, with 17 bases remaining between them. From germline, CDR1 is MNHEY and CDR2 SVGAGI. In DNA form, the CDR3 reads TGTGCCAGCAGTGACCGGCCTTCCTGGGGAGCTTTCTTT. Translation gives CASSDRPSWGAFF.

The J gene is TRBJ1-1, the V gene TRBV29-1; TRBD1 matches 7 bases. This CDR3 comprises 14 residues. The V segment lost 7 bases and the J segment 6 bases; nucleotides outside the gene matches: 14. Germline loops: CDR1 SQVTM, CDR2 ANQGSEA. CDR3 bases: TGCAGCGCCTTGGGACAGTCGGCAGGGGCTGAAGCTTTCTTT. Residues: CSALGQSAGAEAFF. The entire variable domain, with the rest obtained from reference TRBV29-1 and TRBJ1-1, is as follows: SAVISQKPSRDICQRGTSLTIQCQVDSQVTMMFWYRQQPGQSLTLIATANQGSEATYESGFVIDKFPISRPNLTFSTLTVSNMSPEDSSIYLCSALGQSAGAEAFFGQGTRLTVV.

About this clonotype itself: A much more abundant neighbour one base away suggests this may be a read error. The chain links TRBV29-1 to TRBJ2-5; the D gene is possibly TRBD1 (6 bases). The CDR3 extends over 13 amino acids. V was trimmed by 4 bases and J by 11 bases, leaving 20 bases between them. Germline loops: CDR1 SQVTM, CDR2 ANQGSEA. The DNA for the CDR3 is TGCAGCGTTGCATTTCTGGGGGCTAAGGAGCAGTACTTC. As protein: CSVAFLGAKEQYF. The full variable domain, in which reference TRBV29-1 and TRBJ2-5 provide the parts outside the CDR3, is SAVISQKPSRDICQRGTSLTIQCQVDSQVTMMFWYRQQPGQSLTLIATANQGSEATYESGFVIDKFPISRPNLTFSTLTVSNMSPEDSSIYLCSVAFLGAKEQYFGPGTRLLVL.

This sequence joins TRBV7-2 and TRBJ2-7; D not resolved. The V end was cut by 0 bases, the J end by 7 bases, with 13 bases between. This CDR3 is built from 14 residues. Germline loops: CDR1 SGHTA, CDR2 FQGNSA. CDR3 bases: TGTGCCAGCAGCTTAGCGGCGGTCGCCAATGAGCAGTACTTC. Translating gives CASSLAAVANEQYF.

The chain combines TRBV5-5 with TRBJ2-1; 7 bases align to TRBD1. CDR1 is SGHKS, CDR2 YYEKEE, per germline (reference sequence). This CDR3 comprises 13 residues. Trimming removed 4 bases from V and 7 bases from J; junction bases left unmatched: 5. CDR3 sequence reads: CASSTQGSNEQFF. For the CDR3, the DNA is TGTGCCAGCAGCACACAGGGGTCTAATGAGCAGTTCTTC. The full variable domain, in which reference TRBV5-5 and TRBJ2-1 provide the parts outside the CDR3, is DAGVTQSPTHLIKTRGQQVTLRCSPISGHKSVSWYQQVLGQGPQFIFQYYEKEERGRGNFPDRFSARQFPNYSSELNVNALLLGDSALYLCASSTQGSNEQFFGPGTRLTVL.

This clonotype appeared a few times. This chain's CDR3 is CASSLRGKATNEKLFF. The CDR3 coding sequence is TGTGCCAGCAGCTTGAGGGGGAAAGCAACTAATGAAAAACTGTTTTTT. The chain is built from TRBV13 and TRBJ1-4; weak D call: TRBD1 (6 bases). The CDR3 length is 16 residues. V gave up 3 bases and J gave up 0 bases, with 11 bases separating them. Per the germline V gene, CDR1 is PRHDT and CDR2 is FYEKMQ (reference sequence).

This rearrangement joins TRBV7-9 to TRBJ2-7; 7 bases line up with TRBD2. The J call may be wrong; the DNA end is better matched by TRBJ2-5. Germline CDR1 and CDR2: SEHNR and FQNEAQ (reference sequence). This CDR3 spans 15 amino acids. The CDR3 coding sequence is TGTGCCAGCAGCCGGCGACTAGCCGACAAGGAGACCCAGTACTTC. Amino acid sequence: CASSRRLADKETQYF.

The V gene is TRBV11-2, the J gene TRBJ2-1; D is unresolved. With 5 bases removed from V and 6 bases from J, the gap between germline ends came to 14 bases. The CDR3 length is 14 residues. Germline loops: CDR1 SGHAT, CDR2 FQNNGV. In nucleotides, the CDR3 is TGTGCCAGCAGCCCCCCCCTAGTCACCAATGAGCAGTTCTTC. Its protein is CASSPPLVTNEQFF.

The V and J genes are TRBV29-1 and TRBJ2-1, with D perhaps assigned TRBD1 or TRBD2 (5 bases each). Germline loops: CDR1 SQVTM, CDR2 ANQGSEA. This CDR3 is 10 amino acids long. The V gene lost 4 bases and the J gene lost 10 bases, with 8 bases spanning the gap. The CDR3 reads CSVGWGEQFF. CDR3 coding DNA: TGCAGCGTTGGGTGGGGGGAGCAGTTCTTC.

This chain uses TRBV3-1 with TRBJ2-4; D not certain. In germline, CDR1 is LGHDT, CDR2 YNNKEL (reference sequence). The CDR3 totals 14 residues. Between the trimmed V and J ends, which lost 1 base and 8 bases, there was a span of 12 bases. The DNA of the CDR3 is TGTGCCAGCAGCCAAGGACCGAATCGGGACATTCAGTACTTC. Translated: CASSQGPNRDIQYF.

V usage is TRBV6-6 and J usage is TRBJ1-1, with D possibly matching TRBD1 (5 bases). In germline, CDR1 is MNHNY, CDR2 SVGAGI (reference sequence). The V and J ends lost 2 bases and 8 bases respectively, with 15 bases between them. The CDR3 has 14 amino acids. The CDR3 loop is CASSYQGTDREAFF. The CDR3 bases are TGTGCCAGCAGTTACCAAGGGACGGATCGAGAAGCTTTCTTT.

J is TRBJ1-3 and V is TRBV11-2; possible D gene TRBD1, 6 bases. The CDR3 runs to 13 residues. Germline CDR1 is SGHAT and CDR2 is FQNNGV. Trimming cost V 5 bases and J 8 bases, with 13 bases left between them. For the CDR3, the DNA is TGTGCCAGCAGCGGACTCAGGGGCCACACCATATATTTT. It codes for CASSGLRGHTIYF.

A few counts support this clonotype. The chain recombines TRBV27 with TRBJ2-5; D remains ambiguous. Trimming took 7 bases from V and 1 from J, leaving 13 bases between them. Germline CDR1 reads MNHEY; CDR2 reads SMNVEV (reference sequence). This CDR3 has 14 amino acids. The CDR3 nucleotides are TGTGCCAGCAAAAATAAGGCTTTCCAAGAGACCCAGTACTTC. Translating it yields CASKNKAFQETQYF.